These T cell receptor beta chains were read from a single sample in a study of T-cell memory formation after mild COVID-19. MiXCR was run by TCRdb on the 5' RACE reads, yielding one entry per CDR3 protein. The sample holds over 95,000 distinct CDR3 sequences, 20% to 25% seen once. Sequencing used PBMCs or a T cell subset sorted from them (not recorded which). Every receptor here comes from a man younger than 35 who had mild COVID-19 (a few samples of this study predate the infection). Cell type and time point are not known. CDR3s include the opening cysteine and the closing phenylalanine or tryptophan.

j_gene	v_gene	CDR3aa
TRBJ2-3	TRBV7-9	CASSEGLPYTDTQYF
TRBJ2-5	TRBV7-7	CASSPRVQGETQYF
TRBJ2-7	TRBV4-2	CASSQGLAGGYEQYF
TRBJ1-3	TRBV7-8	CASSLLTDRAGNTIYF
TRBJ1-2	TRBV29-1	CSVAHTYGYTF
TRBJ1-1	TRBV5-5	CASSSDRGQGTEAFF
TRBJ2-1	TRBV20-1	CSAASGGDDNEQFF
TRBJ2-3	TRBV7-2	CASSGPTDTQYF
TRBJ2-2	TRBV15	CATSRGDTGELFF
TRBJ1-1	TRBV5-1	CASNLGVHTEAFF
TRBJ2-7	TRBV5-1	CASSLTPGLAGSYEQYF
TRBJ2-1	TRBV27	CASRGTGAVFQRGALVGNEQFF
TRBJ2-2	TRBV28	CATLPGDRDTGELFF
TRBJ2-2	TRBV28	CASSPDPGELFF
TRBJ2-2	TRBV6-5	CASSYSPGGGELFF
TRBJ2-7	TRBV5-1	CASSLALGAGYEQYF
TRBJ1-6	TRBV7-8	CASSLGGSPLHF
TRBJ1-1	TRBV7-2	CASSPFSSGREAFF
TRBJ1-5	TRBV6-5	CASSYGVGNQPQHF
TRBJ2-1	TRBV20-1	CSARVAYNEQFF
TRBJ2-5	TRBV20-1	CSARITYQETQYF
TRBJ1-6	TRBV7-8	CASSLAPRQGDNSPLHF
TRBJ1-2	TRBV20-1	CSAREARSHYGYTF
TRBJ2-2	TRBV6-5	CASSYGTSGTGELFF
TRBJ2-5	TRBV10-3	CAISELATPGETQYF
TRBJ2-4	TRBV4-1	CASSQEPGQLNIQYF
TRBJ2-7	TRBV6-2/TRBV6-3	CASSQTDDPTYEQYF
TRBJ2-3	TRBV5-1	CASSLAFYASSDTQYF
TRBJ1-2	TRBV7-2	CASSLTGFYGYTF
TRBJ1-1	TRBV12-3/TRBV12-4	CASSFSGQEFEAFF
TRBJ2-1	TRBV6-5	CASSSGTGLYEQFF
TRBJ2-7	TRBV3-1	CASSYGQSYEQYF
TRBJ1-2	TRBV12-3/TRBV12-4	CASSSGQFYGYTF
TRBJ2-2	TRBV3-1	CASSRATRPSGELFF
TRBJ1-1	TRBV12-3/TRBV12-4	CASSSRIGTGDTEAFF
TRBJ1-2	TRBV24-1	CATSEGSTSGYTF
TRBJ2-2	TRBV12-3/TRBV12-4	CASSLRGALNTGELFF
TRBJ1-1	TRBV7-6	CASSLDVRDTEAFF
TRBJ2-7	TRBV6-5	CASSPGWGNYEQYF
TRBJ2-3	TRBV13	CASSLRGRTDTQYF
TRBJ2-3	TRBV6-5	CASSLLAGAATDTQYF
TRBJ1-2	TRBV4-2	CASSQDLGLGYGYTF
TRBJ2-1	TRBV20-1	CSATGTGANEQFF
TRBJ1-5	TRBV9	CASSAGQGSNQPQHF
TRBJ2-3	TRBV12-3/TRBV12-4	CASRSVLGDTQYF
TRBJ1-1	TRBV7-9	CASSLFGGGGTEAFF
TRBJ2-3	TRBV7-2	CASSPPTDTQYF
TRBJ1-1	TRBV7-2	CASSWTGNAEAFF
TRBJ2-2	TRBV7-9	CASSLGLPGELFF
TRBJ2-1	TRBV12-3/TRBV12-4	CASSKSNPQFF
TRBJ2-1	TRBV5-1	CASSFFRNTGGAYNEQFF
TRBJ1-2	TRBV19	CASTTDLRNSGYTF
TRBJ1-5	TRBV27	CASSLALSNQPQHF
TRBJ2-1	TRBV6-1	CASSEGWGEQFF